The present T cell receptor beta chain was sequenced within a study of blood T cell repertoires in COVID-19. Study-wide context: Researchers got acute and convalescent COVID-19 samples from the United States, Italy and Spain. PBMCs, B-cell-depleted T cells, or T cells were the source of the cDNA or gDNA that made up the material.

The CDR3 extends over 15 amino acids. In germline, CDR1 is SGDLS, CDR2 YYNGEE. Trimming removed 0 bases at V and 3 bases at J, with 11 bases between. Authors' data handling: Reference gene primer amplification gave estimated nucleated cell counts. Clones were sequenced by immunoSEQ multiplex PCR, and TCRdb holds only the in-frame ones, with some missing. Clone size and the V and J calls come from that table; the DNA yielded D and trimming. The sample lists around 26,000 clones, around 82% occurring once. The sample consisted of peripheral blood. The receptor's source is a human donor in a cohort sampled during active COVID-19. The chain couples TRBV9 to TRBJ2-3, with D perhaps TRBD2 (6 bases). CDR3 sequence (DNA): TGTGCCAGCAGCGTAGGGTCGGAGGGAACAGATACGCAGTATTTT. Translated: CASSVGSEGTDTQYF.